This is a list of T cell receptor beta chains from one sample in a study of technical replicates of blood from a few donors. Only in-frame clones appear in the TCRdb table, and some are missing; sequencing was by immunoSEQ multiplex PCR. The sample lists more than 65,000 clones; approximately 88% were seen once. The sequencing sample was made of PBMCs. The source is a human donor in good health. Some clones in this sample may be carry-over from other donors' samples. Both conserved end residues are part of each CDR3. Fields, in order: V gene, CDR3 length, CDR3 protein.

V: TRBV6-1; length: 15; CDR3: CASSNPQGSNQPQHF
V: TRBV11-3; length: 13; CDR3: CASSSPREDEQYF
V: TRBV6-4; length: 14; CDR3: CASSAGLATDTQYF
V: TRBV18; length: 12; CDR3: CASSPGQDTQYF
V: TRBV7-2; length: 15; CDR3: CASSLLALNYNEQFF
V: TRBV6-1; length: 15; CDR3: CASSELAGFNEKLFF
V: TRBV19; length: 13; CDR3: CASSSGGAFEQFF
V: TRBV4-1; length: 15; CDR3: CASSQVGTGFEKLFF
V: TRBV6-6; length: 13; CDR3: CASSYLEDQPQHF
V: TRBV13; length: 16; CDR3: CASRIFASGNTDTQYF
V: TRBV11-3; length: 14; CDR3: CASSLGGSNAEQYF
V: TRBV27; length: 14; CDR3: CASSGTRGNEKLFF
V: TRBV10-3; length: 11; CDR3: CATDGGETQYF
V: TRBV18; length: 15; CDR3: CANPTGDAYNSPLHF
V: TRBV2; length: 17; CDR3: CASNGPSGSPRADTQYF
V: TRBV7-2; length: 15; CDR3: CASSSRDSINYGYTF
V: TRBV11-2; length: 16; CDR3: CASSPGDSGWDTEAFF
V: TRBV19; length: 13; CDR3: CASSMRTSETQYF
V: TRBV5-1; length: 14; CDR3: CASSQDSYTGELFF
V: TRBV5-1; length: 16; CDR3: CASSLRAGDMNTEAFF
V: TRBV5-6; length: 15; CDR3: CASSLRGTQNQPQHF
V: TRBV7-2; length: 15; CDR3: CASSPTAGQGYEQYF
V: TRBV7-6; length: 18; CDR3: CASSRLAGGPGDLNEQFF
V: TRBV7-2; length: 15; CDR3: CASSLTRGRNHEQYF
V: TRBV5-1; length: 14; CDR3: CASSLLTGSYEQYF
V: TRBV11-2; length: 15; CDR3: CASSSVGGSLNEQFF
V: TRBV7-9; length: 19; CDR3: CASSLDGSGGNLAKNIQYF
V: TRBV4-1; length: 16; CDR3: CASSQRSVGRYNEQFF
V: TRBV30; length: 15; CDR3: CAWSAPPTGDYGYTF
V: TRBV6-5; length: 13; CDR3: CASRGLIITEAFF
V: TRBV5-5; length: 14; CDR3: CASSSIGQGGTQYF
V: TRBV4-1; length: 15; CDR3: CASSYDGGAKNIQYF
V: TRBV10-3; length: 12; CDR3: CATGGAPNLAFF
V: TRBV5-1; length: 16; CDR3: CASSPSARGGYNEQFF
V: TRBV2; length: 16; CDR3: CASTLGHNRPGDTQYF
V: TRBV27; length: 13; CDR3: CASSLRGSYEQYF
V: TRBV7-3; length: 14; CDR3: CASSLRGAWNEQFF
V: TRBV7-2; length: 15; CDR3: CASSLQGAPGGELFF
V: TRBV4-1; length: 21; CDR3: CASSQLRPRGLAGSSYNEQFF
V: TRBV29-1; length: 10; CDR3: CSVRQETQYF
V: TRBV5-6; length: 12; CDR3: CASSPGLAEQYF
V: TRBV28; length: 17; CDR3: CASSFGSYDSTNYGYTF